The sequence of this T cell receptor (beta chain) was determined in a study of T cell changes during pregnancy in multiple sclerosis. CDR3 length equals 15 residues. V was shortened by 0 bases and J by 8 bases, with 15 bases between the two germline ends. CDR1 SGHRS and CDR2 YFSETQ come from the germline V gene. This table comes from immunoSEQ multiplex PCR, and its TCRdb copy is limited to in-frame clones, with some not included. The table records some 60,000 clones, over 85% of them present only once. The receptor was isolated from a female donor with multiple sclerosis, enrolled in a pregnancy study. The specimen was CD4+ T cells from peripheral blood mononuclear cells, collected before pregnancy. V usage is TRBV5-1 and J usage is TRBJ1-3, with D perhaps TRBD1 (6 bases). CDR3 protein: CASSLDTGQFYTIYF. The CDR3 coding sequence is TGCGCCAGCAGCTTGGATACGGGACAATTCTACACCATATATTTT.